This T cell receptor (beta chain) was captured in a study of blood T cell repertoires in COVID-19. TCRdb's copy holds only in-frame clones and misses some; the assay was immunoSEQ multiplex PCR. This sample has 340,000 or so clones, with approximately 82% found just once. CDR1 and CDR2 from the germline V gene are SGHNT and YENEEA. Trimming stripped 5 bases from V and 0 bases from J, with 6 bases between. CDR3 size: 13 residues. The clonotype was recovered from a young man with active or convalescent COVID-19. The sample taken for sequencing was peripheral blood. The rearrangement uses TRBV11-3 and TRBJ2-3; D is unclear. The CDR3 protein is CASSTLSTDTQYF. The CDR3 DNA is TGTGCCAGCAGCACCCTAAGCACAGATACGCAGTATTTT.